The 12 T cell receptor beta chains listed next were all sequenced from one sample in a study of shared clonotypes between healthy human individuals. Clones were sequenced by immunoSEQ multiplex PCR, and TCRdb holds only the in-frame ones, with some missing. The table includes 2.3 million or so clones, 80% to 95% detected once. Sequenced input: naive CD4+ T cells from PBMCs. Described subset: CD45RA+ positively selected. These receptors all come from a man between 18 and 35 years old in good health. Some clones in this sample may be carry-over from other donors' samples.

The chain employs TRBV7-2 and TRBJ2-3; a weak D match, TRBD1 (6 bases). This CDR3 is 15 amino acids long. With 5 bases removed from V and 2 bases from J, the gap between germline ends came to 14 bases. Germline V lookup: CDR1 SGHTA, CDR2 FQGNSA. CDR3 in amino acids: CASSRDRSSTDTQYF. CDR3 DNA sequence: TGTGCCAGCAGCCGCGACAGGTCTTCCACAGATACGCAGTATTTT.

This chain connects TRBV18 to TRBJ2-5; 7 bases are a match to TRBD1. CDR3 size: 16 residues. CDR1 is KGHSH and CDR2 is LQKENI in the germline V gene. Germline trimming cut 4 bases from V and 1 base from J; bases unmatched to any gene: 9. CDR3 nucleotide sequence: TGTGCCAGCTCACAAAACCCCGGGACAGCCCAAGAGACCCAGTACTTC. This gives the protein CASSQNPGTAQETQYF.

This clone was seen just once. V is TRBV10-3 and J is TRBJ2-7; D not certain. The CDR3 is made up of 13 amino acids. Trimming removed 7 bases at V and 1 base at J, with 11 bases between. Germline loops: CDR1 ENHRY, CDR2 SYGVKD. This CDR3 reads CAITPERSYEQYF. The CDR3 nucleotides are TGTGCCATCACCCCGGAACGGTCCTACGAGCAGTACTTC.

The CDR3 is CASTPGGGRYGYTF. CDR3 sequence (DNA): TGTGCCAGCACTCCCGGGGGGGGGAGGTATGGCTACACCTTC. The chain links TRBV27 to TRBJ1-2; D may be TRBD1 (5 bases). The V gene's germline CDR1 is MNHEY and CDR2 SMNVEV (reference sequence). The ends were cut back, 7 bases at V and 5 bases at J, with 17 bases in the middle. The CDR3 extends over 14 amino acids.

The chain joins TRBV5-1 to TRBJ2-2; 7 nucleotides align to TRBD2. Germline V gene data show CDR1 as SGHRS and CDR2 as YFSETQ. J lost 5 bases, V lost 7 bases, and 11 bases had no gene match. CDR3 length equals 15 residues. CDR3 amino acids: CASSRGGRGTGELFF. CDR3 coding DNA: TGCGCCAGCTCCCGGGGCGGGAGAGGGACCGGGGAGCTGTTTTTT.

This clone came up once. Other nucleotide sequences in the sample specify the same CDR3. The chain combines TRBV18 with TRBJ1-2; no definite D call. V lost 0 bases and J lost 4, with 3 bases in between. The CDR3 is made up of 12 amino acids. Looked up from germline, CDR1 is KGHSH and CDR2 is LQKENI. CDR3 sequence reads: CASSPPGYGYTF. In nucleotides, the CDR3 is TGTGCCAGCTCACCACCAGGCTATGGCTACACCTTC.

The chain combines TRBV10-1 with TRBJ2-1, with 11 nucleotides matching TRBD2. J lost 8 bases, V lost 8 bases, and 5 bases had no gene match. This CDR3 region has 13 residues. The germline V gene has CDR1 WNHNN and CDR2 SYGVQD (reference sequence). The CDR3 sequence: CASGGLAGDEQFF. The CDR3, as DNA: TGCGCCAGCGGTGGACTAGCGGGCGATGAGCAGTTCTTC.

V usage is TRBV28 and J usage is TRBJ1-3; tentatively, D is TRBD1 (5 bases). Trimming stripped 3 bases from V and 0 bases from J, with 12 bases between. Germline loops: CDR1 MDHEN, CDR2 SYDVKM. The CDR3 has 16 amino acids. DNA of the CDR3: TGTGCCAGCAGTTTGCTGACAGCCAACTCTGGAAACACCATATATTTT. Residues: CASSLLTANSGNTIYF. The complete variable domain, with remaining parts taken from reference TRBV28 and TRBJ1-3, reads DVKVTQSSRYLVKRTGEKVFLECVQDMDHENMFWYRQDPGLGLRLIYFSYDVKMKEKGDIPEGYSVSREKKERFSLILESASTNQTSMYLCASSLLTANSGNTIYFGEGSWLTVV.

V gene TRBV7-9 combines with J gene TRBJ2-1; D may match TRBD1 or TRBD2 (5 bases each). The CDR3 sequence is 15 residues long. The V end lost 3 bases, the J end lost 6 bases, and 15 bases lay between the germline ends. Germline V gene data show CDR1 as SEHNR and CDR2 as FQNEAQ (reference sequence). The CDR3 region has the DNA TGTGCCAGCAGCTTGCGGGTGGGACCGATCAATGAGCAGTTCTTC. Protein: CASSLRVGPINEQFF.

This chain links TRBV6-6 with TRBJ1-1, with no clear D. The CDR3 runs 15 residues. From germline, CDR1 is MNHNY and CDR2 SVGAGI (reference sequence). V was pared by 4 bases and J by 0 bases, with 12 bases between. The CDR3 DNA sequence: TGTGCCAGCAGTTGGGGTAGACATGTGAACACTGAAGCTTTCTTT. As protein: CASSWGRHVNTEAFF.

The chain employs TRBV28 and TRBJ1-1; D uncertain. This CDR3 is 12 amino acids long. V dropped 5 bases and J dropped 11 bases, with 15 bases sitting between them. Per the germline V gene, CDR1 is MDHEN and CDR2 is SYDVKM. In DNA form, the CDR3 reads TGTGCCAGCAGTCCAGCTCTTCCTGGGGCTTTCTTT. This translates into CASSPALPGAFF. The entire variable domain, with the rest obtained from reference TRBV28 and TRBJ1-1, is as follows: DVKVTQSSRYLVKRTGEKVFLECVQDMDHENMFWYRQDPGLGLRLIYFSYDVKMKEKGDIPEGYSVSREKKERFSLILESASTNQTSMYLCASSPALPGAFFGQGTRLTVV.

This clone was seen only a few times. The V and J genes are TRBV15 and TRBJ1-5; D uncertain. The ends were cut back, 1 base at V and 3 bases at J, with 10 bases in the middle. In germline, CDR1 is LNHNV, CDR2 YYDKDF (reference sequence). The CDR3 contains 15 residues. CDR3 sequence reads: CATSRAPGNNQPQHF. The CDR3 DNA is TGTGCCACCAGCAGAGCCCCCGGGAACAATCAGCCCCAGCATTTT.